The 12 T cell receptor beta chains below all came from one sample that was sequenced in a study of blood T cells in healthy people across ages. Combining a sample-barcoded 5' primer with a J-beta primer mix, a second PCR ran for about 7 to 11 cycles. TCRdb re-called the 5' RACE reads with MiXCR, one entry per CDR3 protein. The sample contains 850,000 to 1,000,000 distinct CDR3 sequences, roughly 47% of which appear only once. The sequenced sample consisted of blood. These receptors originate from a woman in her sixties in good health.

The table lists this clonotype with a few counts. The gene calls are TRBV5-1 and TRBJ1-4; tentative D call: TRBD1 (6 bases). The germline V gene has CDR1 SGHRS and CDR2 YFSETQ. The CDR3 is 14 amino acids. V was trimmed by 0 bases and J by 8 bases, leaving 11 bases between them. The CDR3 sequence is CASSLEGESEKLFF. The CDR3 DNA reads as TGCGCCAGCAGCTTGGAGGGGGAATCGGAAAAACTGTTTTTT.

This clonotype was seen only a few times. V usage is TRBV5-1 and J usage is TRBJ2-7; 8 positions match TRBD1. Germline CDR1 SGHRS, CDR2 YFSETQ. The CDR3 covers 15 residues. V dropped 0 bases and J dropped 0; count of bases not matched to a gene: 2. CDR3 bases: TGCGCCAGCAGCTTGGGCAGGGGGCACTCCTACGAGCAGTACTTC. Protein product: CASSLGRGHSYEQYF.

The chain couples TRBV3-1 to TRBJ2-3; D perhaps matches TRBD2 (6 bases). Looked up from germline, CDR1 is LGHDT and CDR2 is YNNKEL (reference sequence). With 4 bases removed from V and 10 bases from J, the gap between germline ends came to 9 bases. The CDR3 extends over 11 amino acids. The CDR3 sequence: CASSRRDSQYF. The CDR3 DNA reads TGTGCCAGCAGCCGGCGGGACTCGCAGTATTTT.

The J gene is TRBJ2-3, the V gene TRBV29-1; TRBD2 matches 7 bases. Germline CDR1 is SQVTM and CDR2 is ANQGSEA. V was pared by 1 base and J by 6 bases, with 13 bases of the junction left unmatched. The CDR3 loop spans 16 amino acids. CDR3 coding DNA: TGCAGCGTTGAAGTCGGCGGGGGAGAGGTCGGGGATACGCAGTATTTT. Protein: CSVEVGGGEVGDTQYF.

The J gene is TRBJ2-3, the V gene TRBV28, with TRBD2 identical over 12 bases. The junction had 3 bases not matched to a gene; V was cut back by 4 bases and J by 1 base. CDR3 size: 16 residues. Germline lookup yields CDR1 MDHEN and CDR2 SYDVKM. As DNA, the CDR3 is TGTGCCAGCAGTTGGGGACTAGCGGGCCGCACAGATACGCAGTATTTT. Translated, it gives CASSWGLAGRTDTQYF. The complete variable domain, with remaining parts taken from reference TRBV28 and TRBJ2-3, reads DVKVTQSSRYLVKRTGEKVFLECVQDMDHENMFWYRQDPGLGLRLIYFSYDVKMKEKGDIPEGYSVSREKKERFSLILESASTNQTSMYLCASSWGLAGRTDTQYFGPGTRLTVL.

This clonotype was counted a few times. The rearrangement joins TRBV7-6 to TRBJ1-5; D is perhaps TRBD1 (5 bases). Trimming stripped 0 bases from V and 0 bases from J, with 6 bases between. CDR1 is SGHVS and CDR2 is FNYEAQ in the germline V gene. The CDR3 consists of 15 residues. CDR3 sequence reads: CASSLAQGSNQPQHF. The CDR3 nucleotides are TGTGCCAGCAGCTTAGCGCAGGGTAGCAATCAGCCCCAGCATTTT.

This clonotype was seen more than once but under ten times. The chain links TRBV10-3 to TRBJ2-7; TRBD1 agrees at 8 bases. The CDR3 length is 13 residues. Germline V gene data show CDR1 as ENHRY and CDR2 as SYGVKD. The V segment lost 10 bases and the J segment 2 bases; nucleotides outside the gene matches: 7. This CDR3 is CATQDRGAYEQYF. DNA of the CDR3: TGTGCCACCCAAGACAGGGGAGCCTACGAGCAGTACTTC.

Written as DNA, the CDR3 is TGTGCCAGCAGCTTAGGAAGCTTTACCAAAAACATTCAGTACTTC. Protein product: CASSLGSFTKNIQYF. This rearrangement joins TRBV7-8 to TRBJ2-4; D remains ambiguous. Germline CDR1 SGHVS, CDR2 FQNEAQ. V lost 1 base to trimming and J lost 2 bases, with 9 bases between them. CDR3 length: 15 amino acids.

The chain has TRBV11-3 and TRBJ2-5; 7 positions match TRBD1. The CDR3 contains 16 residues. V lost 3 bases and J lost 2; bases outside the gene matches: 9. Germline-derived CDR1 and CDR2 are SGHNT and YENEEA. The CDR3 protein is CASSLGNRGPQETQYF. CDR3 bases: TGTGCCAGCAGCTTGGGTAACAGGGGACCTCAAGAGACCCAGTACTTC. The whole variable domain, remainder taken from reference TRBV11-3 and TRBJ2-5, is EAGVVQSPRYKIIEKKQPVAFWCNPISGHNTLYWYLQNLGQGPELLIRYENEEAVDDSQLPKDRFSAERLKGVDSTLKIQPAELGDSAVYLCASSLGNRGPQETQYFGPGTRLLVL.

The chain has TRBV25-1 and TRBJ2-2; D ambiguous. This CDR3 comprises 16 residues. Germline V gene data show CDR1 as MGHDK and CDR2 as SYGVNS. V shed 4 bases and J shed 0 bases, with 12 bases lying between them. The CDR3 spells CASSARDQANTGELFF. In DNA form, the CDR3 reads TGTGCCAGCAGTGCCCGAGACCAGGCGAACACCGGGGAGCTGTTTTTT. Filled out from reference TRBV25-1 and TRBJ2-2, the complete variable domain reads EADIYQTPRYLVIGTGKKITLECSQTMGHDKMYWYQQDPGMELHLIHYSYGVNSTEKGDLSSESTVSRIRTEHFPLTLESARPSHTSQYLCASSARDQANTGELFFGEGSRLTVL.

This rearrangement joins TRBV19 to TRBJ1-2; D is unclear. V was pared by 7 bases and J by 5 bases, with 17 bases between. The germline CDR1 and CDR2 sequences are LNHDA and SQIVND (reference sequence). There are 14 residues in the CDR3. CDR3 loop: CASTFVGKFYGYTF. The CDR3 DNA is TGTGCCAGTACCTTCGTAGGAAAGTTTTATGGCTACACCTTC.

The chain uses TRBV30 and TRBJ2-1; the match to TRBD1 covers 8 bases. Germline V gene sequence: CDR1 GTSNPN, CDR2 SVGIG (reference sequence). The CDR3 sequence is 11 residues long. The CDR3 spells CALTGGREQFF. Written as DNA, the CDR3 is TGTGCACTTACAGGGGGTCGTGAGCAGTTCTTC. The full variable domain, with the rest looked up from reference TRBV30 and TRBJ2-1, is SQTIHQWPATLVQPVGSPLSLECTVEGTSNPNLYWYRQAAGRGLQLLFYSVGIGQISSEVPQNLSASRPQDRQFILSSKKLLLSDSGFYLCALTGGREQFFGPGTRLTVL.